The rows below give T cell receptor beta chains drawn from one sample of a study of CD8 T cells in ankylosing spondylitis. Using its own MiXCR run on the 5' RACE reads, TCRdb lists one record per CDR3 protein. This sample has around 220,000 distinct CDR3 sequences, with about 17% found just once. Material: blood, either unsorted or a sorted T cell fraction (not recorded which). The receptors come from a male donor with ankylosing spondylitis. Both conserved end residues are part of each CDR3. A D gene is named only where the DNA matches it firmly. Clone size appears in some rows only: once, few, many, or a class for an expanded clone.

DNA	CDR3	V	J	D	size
TGCAGTGCTAGAGATAGTCGGGGTAGCGGGAGCTCAGGAGATACGCAGTATTTT	CSARDSRGSGSSGDTQYF	TRBV20-1	TRBJ2-3	TRBD2	NA
TGTGCCAGTAGTATAGTACAGGGAGAAGAGACCCAGTACTTC	CASSIVQGEETQYF	TRBV19	TRBJ2-5	NA	NA
TGCAGCGTTGAGTACAGTTCCTACGAGCAGTACTTC	CSVEYSSYEQYF	TRBV29-1	TRBJ2-7	NA	many
TGTGCCAGCACCCCAGGGGGTTACACTGAAGCTTTCTTT	CASTPGGYTEAFF	TRBV7-9	TRBJ1-1	TRBD1	few
TGTGCCAGCAGCGTAGCACTAGCGGGAAGCTCCGGGGAGCTGTTTTTT	CASSVALAGSSGELFF	TRBV9	TRBJ2-2	TRBD2	NA
TGCGCCAGCAGCCCTTGGACAGGCTACGAGCAGTACTTC	CASSPWTGYEQYF	TRBV5-1	TRBJ2-7	TRBD1	few
TGCGCCAGCAGTCAAATAGTTAATCGTCGGGGTCCCGGGGAGCTGTTTTTT	CASSQIVNRRGPGELFF	TRBV4-1	TRBJ2-2	NA	few
TGTGCCAGCAGCCAACACGACAGGGTTAATCGATACAATGAGCAGTTCTTC	CASSQHDRVNRYNEQFF	TRBV3-1	TRBJ2-1	TRBD1	many
TGTGCCAGCAGCCATACCCGGGACAGGGGGCAGGATGGCTACACCTTC	CASSHTRDRGQDGYTF	TRBV3-1	TRBJ1-2	TRBD1	NA
TGCGCCAGCAGCCAAGGGGCGAACACCGGGGAGCTGTTTTTT	CASSQGANTGELFF	TRBV4-1	TRBJ2-2	NA	many
TGTGCCAGCAGGGACATCCCCGATGAGCAGTTCTTC	CASRDIPDEQFF	TRBV2	TRBJ2-1	NA	few
TGTGCCAGCACCCGGGACAGCTCCTATAATTCACCCCTCCACTTT	CASTRDSSYNSPLHF	TRBV12-3/TRBV12-4	TRBJ1-6	TRBD1	few
TGCGCCAGCAGCCAAGGGGACGGGACAGGGGGCAATGAAAAACTGTTTTTT	CASSQGDGTGGNEKLFF	TRBV4-1	TRBJ1-4	TRBD1	few
TGTGCCAGCAGCTCGCAACAGGGGGCGCGAGACAATGAGCAGTTCTTC	CASSSQQGARDNEQFF	TRBV7-9	TRBJ2-1	TRBD1	once